The 13 T cell receptor beta chains listed next were all sequenced from one sample in a study of blood T cell repertoires in COVID-19. Data came from immunoSEQ multiplex PCR; TCRdb stores just in-frame clones and leaves some out. The sample consists of roughly 210,000 clones, less than 90% of them appearing once. The sequenced sample was peripheral blood. The receptors originated from a man aged 65 to 85 with acute or convalescent COVID-19.

The chain combines TRBV7-2 with TRBJ2-1; D is undetermined. V was shortened by 1 base and J by 6 bases, with 7 bases between the two germline ends. The CDR3 loop spans 13 amino acids. Germline-derived CDR1 and CDR2 are SGHTA and FQGNSA. In nucleotides, the CDR3 is TGTGCCAGCAGCTTAGGTATTATCAATGAGCAGTTCTTC. Its translation is CASSLGIINEQFF.

V gene TRBV9 combines with J gene TRBJ1-6; 9 bases fit TRBD1. CDR3 length: 16 residues. Per germline, CDR1 SGDLS and CDR2 YYNGEE. With 4 bases clipped from V and 6 bases from J, the junction kept 8 bases outside the gene matches. The CDR3 sequence: CASSPRTGGFNSPLHF. The CDR3 DNA follows: TGTGCCAGCAGCCCTCGAACAGGGGGCTTTAATTCACCCCTCCACTTT.

The chain is built from TRBV28 and TRBJ2-7; 11 bases match TRBD2. The CDR3 consists of 18 residues. V dropped 7 bases and J dropped 3; count of bases not matched to a gene: 17. Germline values: CDR1 MDHEN, CDR2 SYDVKM. The CDR3 sequence is CASISGGLAGGSSYEQYF. CDR3 coding DNA: TGTGCCAGCATCTCCGGGGGCCTAGCGGGAGGTTCGAGCTACGAGCAGTACTTC.

The chain employs TRBV10-3 and TRBJ1-6; D not resolved. Between the trimmed V and J ends, which lost 5 bases and 10 bases, there was a span of 15 bases. Germline V gives CDR1 ENHRY, CDR2 SYGVKD. This CDR3 has 14 residues. CDR3 in DNA: TGTGCCATCAGTCCTTCGGCCGCGGTCTCACCCCTCCACTTT. Amino acid sequence: CAISPSAAVSPLHF.

CDR3 DNA: TGTGCCAGCAGCCGCGACTTAGACACAGATACGCAGTATTTT. It translates to CASSRDLDTDTQYF. The chain carries TRBV3-1 (or the pseudogene TRBV3-2) and TRBJ2-3; D gene unclear. The CDR3 runs 14 residues. Deletions cut 4 bases from V and 2 bases from J, with 10 bases between. Per germline, CDR1 LGHDT and CDR2 YNNKEL (reference sequence).

The chain couples TRBV5-1 to TRBJ2-1; 7 positions agree with TRBD1. CDR3 length equals 15 residues. V lost 4 bases, J lost 10 bases, and 14 bases stayed unmatched. Germline assignment: CDR1 SGHRS and CDR2 YFSETQ. CDR3 sequence: CASSKEPGLRGEQFF. The CDR3 DNA sequence: TGCGCCAGCAGCAAGGAGCCGGGGCTCAGGGGGGAGCAGTTCTTC.

The V call is TRBV10-3, the J call TRBJ1-5, with TRBD1 matching 7 bases. The CDR3 extends over 17 amino acids. Germline trimming cut 3 bases from V and 2 bases from J; bases unmatched to any gene: 10. CDR1 and CDR2 (germline): ENHRY, SYGVKD. The CDR3 region has the DNA TGTGCCATCAGTGAAAGAACAGGGGCTTCTGGCAATCAGCCCCAGCATTTT. Translation gives CAISERTGASGNQPQHF.

The table lists this clone with a count of one. The chain carries TRBV6-5 and TRBJ2-1; D perhaps matches TRBD1 (6 bases). V was pared by 7 bases and J by 1 base, with 14 bases between. CDR3 length equals 15 residues. Germline values: CDR1 MNHEY, CDR2 SVGAGI. Written as DNA, the CDR3 is TGTGCCAGCAATATTGACAGGCAGTCCTACAATGAGCAGTTCTTC. It specifies CASNIDRQSYNEQFF.

The chain carries TRBV6-5 and TRBJ1-5; D is uncertain. This CDR3 has 13 residues. Germline V CDR1 and CDR2: MNHEY, SVGAGI. V was pared by 10 bases and J by 4 bases, with 14 bases between. The CDR3 loop reads CAIREFGNQPQHF. CDR3 bases: TGTGCCATCCGGGAGTTTGGGAATCAGCCCCAGCATTTT.

The chain has TRBV5-1 and TRBJ2-3; 10 positions agree with TRBD2. V was pared by 3 bases and J by 1 base, with 5 bases of the junction left unmatched. CDR1 is SGHRS and CDR2 is YFSETQ in the germline V gene. The CDR3 extends over 16 amino acids. The CDR3 is CASSSGLAEGTDTQYF. CDR3 coding DNA: TGCGCCAGCAGCTCCGGACTAGCGGAGGGCACAGATACGCAGTATTTT.

The chain recombines TRBV5-1 with TRBJ2-7; D not resolved. V lost 4 bases to trimming and J lost 4 bases, with 12 bases between them. The CDR3 loop spans 13 amino acids. The V gene's germline CDR1 is SGHRS and CDR2 YFSETQ. CDR3 amino acids: CASSEVPAYEQYF. CDR3 nucleotide sequence: TGCGCCAGCAGCGAGGTTCCTGCGTACGAGCAGTACTTC.

The chain has TRBV7-9 and TRBJ2-2, with TRBD1 identical over 7 bases. The length of the CDR3 is 14 residues. V shed 1 base, J shed 10 bases, and the junction held 6 bases outside the gene matches. CDR1 is SEHNR, CDR2 FQNEAQ, per germline (reference sequence). The CDR3: CASSLGRGTEELFF. The CDR3 coding sequence is TGTGCCAGCAGCTTAGGCAGGGGGACGGAGGAGCTGTTTTTT.

The gene calls are TRBV30 and TRBJ1-2, with 10 bases matching TRBD1. Germline assignment: CDR1 GTSNPN and CDR2 SVGIG (reference sequence). The CDR3 loop spans 14 amino acids. V gave up 2 bases and J gave up 7 bases; unmatched junction bases: 7. The CDR3 here is CAWSTIGTGAGYTF. In DNA, the CDR3 is TGTGCCTGGAGTACAATCGGGACAGGGGCTGGCTACACCTTC.